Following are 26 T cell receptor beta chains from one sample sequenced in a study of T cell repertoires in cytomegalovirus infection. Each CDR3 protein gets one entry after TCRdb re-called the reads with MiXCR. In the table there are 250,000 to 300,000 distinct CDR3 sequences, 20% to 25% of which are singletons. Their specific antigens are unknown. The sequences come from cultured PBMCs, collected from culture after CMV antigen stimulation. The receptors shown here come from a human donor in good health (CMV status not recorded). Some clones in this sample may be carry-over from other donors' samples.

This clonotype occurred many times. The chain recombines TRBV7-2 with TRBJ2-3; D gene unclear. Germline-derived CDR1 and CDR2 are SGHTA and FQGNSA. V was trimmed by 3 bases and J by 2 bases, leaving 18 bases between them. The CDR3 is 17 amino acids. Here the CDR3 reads CASSFPVIGTSTDTQYF. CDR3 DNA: TGTGCCAGCAGCTTCCCAGTAATAGGAACCTCCACAGATACGCAGTATTTT.

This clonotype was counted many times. CDR3: CASKPGQGKDEQFF. Here the CDR3 DNA reads TGTGCCAGTAAGCCGGGACAGGGTAAGGACGAGCAGTTCTTC. The chain joins TRBV19 to TRBJ2-1, with 9 bases fitting TRBD1. Per the germline V gene, CDR1 is LNHDA and CDR2 is SQIVND (reference sequence). The CDR3 is 14 residues long. Germline trimming cut 7 bases from V and 10 bases from J; bases unmatched to any gene: 11.

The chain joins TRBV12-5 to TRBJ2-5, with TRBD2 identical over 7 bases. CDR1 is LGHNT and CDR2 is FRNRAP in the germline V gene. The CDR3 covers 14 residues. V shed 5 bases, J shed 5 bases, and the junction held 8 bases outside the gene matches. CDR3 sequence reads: CASGPSGGWETQYF. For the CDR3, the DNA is TGTGCTAGTGGTCCCTCGGGGGGTTGGGAGACCCAGTACTTC.

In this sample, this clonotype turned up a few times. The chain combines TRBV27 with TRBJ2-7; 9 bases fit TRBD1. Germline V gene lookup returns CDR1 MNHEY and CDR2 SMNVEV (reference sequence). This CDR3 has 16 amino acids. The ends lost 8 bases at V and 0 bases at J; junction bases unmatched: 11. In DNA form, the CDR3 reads TGTGCCAGCTCCCCCCTCGGACAGGGGCCCTCCTACGAGCAGTACTTC. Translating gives CASSPLGQGPSYEQYF.

The CDR3 sequence: CASRAGRLPNEKLFF. CDR3 sequence (DNA): TGTGCCAGCAGGGCTGGACGGTTACCTAATGAAAAACTGTTTTTT. The chain is built from TRBV7-6 and TRBJ1-4, with D unresolved. V was clipped by 6 bases and J by 3 bases, with 14 bases between them. The CDR3 covers 15 residues. The germline V gene encodes CDR1 SGHVS and CDR2 FNYEAQ.

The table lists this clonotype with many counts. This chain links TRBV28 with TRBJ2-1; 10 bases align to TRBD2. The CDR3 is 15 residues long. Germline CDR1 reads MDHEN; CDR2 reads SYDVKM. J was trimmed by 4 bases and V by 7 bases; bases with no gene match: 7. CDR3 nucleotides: TGTGCCAGCACTCGGACTAGCGGAGCTTACAATGAGCAGTTCTTC. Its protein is CASTRTSGAYNEQFF. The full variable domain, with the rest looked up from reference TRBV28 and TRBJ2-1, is DVKVTQSSRYLVKRTGEKVFLECVQDMDHENMFWYRQDPGLGLRLIYFSYDVKMKEKGDIPEGYSVSREKKERFSLILESASTNQTSMYLCASTRTSGAYNEQFFGPGTRLTVL.

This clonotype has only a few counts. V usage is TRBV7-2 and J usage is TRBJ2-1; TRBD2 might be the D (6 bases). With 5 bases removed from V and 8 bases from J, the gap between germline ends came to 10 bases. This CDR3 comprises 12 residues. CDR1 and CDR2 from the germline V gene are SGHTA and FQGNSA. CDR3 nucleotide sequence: TGTGCCAGCAGCCCATCGGGGGATGAGCAGTTCTTC. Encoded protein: CASSPSGDEQFF.

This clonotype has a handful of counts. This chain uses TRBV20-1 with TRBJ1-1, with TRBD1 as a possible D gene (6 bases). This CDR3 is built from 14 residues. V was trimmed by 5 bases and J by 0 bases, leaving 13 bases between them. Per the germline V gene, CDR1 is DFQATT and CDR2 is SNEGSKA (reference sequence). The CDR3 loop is CSARRTVLNTEAFF. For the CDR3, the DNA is TGCAGTGCTCGAAGGACAGTCTTGAACACTGAAGCTTTCTTT.

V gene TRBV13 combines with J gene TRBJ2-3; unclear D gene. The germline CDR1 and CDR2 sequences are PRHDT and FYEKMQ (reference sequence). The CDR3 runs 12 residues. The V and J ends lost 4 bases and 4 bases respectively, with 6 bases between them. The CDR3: CASSSRADTQYF. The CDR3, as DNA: TGTGCCAGCAGCTCCCGGGCAGATACGCAGTATTTT.

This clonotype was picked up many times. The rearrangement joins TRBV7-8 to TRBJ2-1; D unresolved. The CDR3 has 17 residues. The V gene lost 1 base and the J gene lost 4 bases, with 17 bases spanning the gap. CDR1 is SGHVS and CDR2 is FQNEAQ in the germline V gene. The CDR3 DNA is TGTGCCAGCAGCTTAGTGACGGGCCGCCAAACTTACAATGAGCAGTTCTTC. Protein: CASSLVTGRQTYNEQFF.

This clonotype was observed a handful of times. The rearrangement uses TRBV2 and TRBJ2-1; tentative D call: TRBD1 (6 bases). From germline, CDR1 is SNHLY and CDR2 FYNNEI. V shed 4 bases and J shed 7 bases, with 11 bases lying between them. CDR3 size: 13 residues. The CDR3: CASSAYRVNEQFF. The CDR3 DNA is TGTGCCAGCAGTGCGTACAGGGTTAATGAGCAGTTCTTC.

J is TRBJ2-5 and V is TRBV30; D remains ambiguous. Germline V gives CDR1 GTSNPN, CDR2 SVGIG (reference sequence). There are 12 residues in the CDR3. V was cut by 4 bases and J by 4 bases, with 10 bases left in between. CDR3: CAWKLSAETQYF. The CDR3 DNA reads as TGTGCCTGGAAGTTATCCGCAGAGACCCAGTACTTC.

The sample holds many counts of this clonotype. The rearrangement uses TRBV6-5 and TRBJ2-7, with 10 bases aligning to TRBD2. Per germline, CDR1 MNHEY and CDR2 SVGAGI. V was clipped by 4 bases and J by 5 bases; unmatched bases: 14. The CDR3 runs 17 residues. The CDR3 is CASSSILGLADNHEQYF. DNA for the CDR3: TGTGCCAGCAGTTCCATCCTCGGACTAGCGGATAACCACGAGCAGTACTTC.

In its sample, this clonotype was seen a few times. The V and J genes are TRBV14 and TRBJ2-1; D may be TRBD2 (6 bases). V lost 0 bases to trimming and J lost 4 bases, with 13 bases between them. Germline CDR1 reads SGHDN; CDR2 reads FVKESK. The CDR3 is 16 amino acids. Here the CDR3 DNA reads TGTGCCAGCAGCCAAGATCGGGACTGGAGTTACAATGAGCAGTTCTTC. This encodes CASSQDRDWSYNEQFF. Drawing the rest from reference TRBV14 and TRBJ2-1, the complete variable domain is EAGVTQFPSHSVIEKGQTVTLRCDPISGHDNLYWYRRVMGKEIKFLLHFVKESKQDESGMPNNRFLAERTGGTYSTLKVQPAELEDSGVYFCASSQDRDWSYNEQFFGPGTRLTVL.

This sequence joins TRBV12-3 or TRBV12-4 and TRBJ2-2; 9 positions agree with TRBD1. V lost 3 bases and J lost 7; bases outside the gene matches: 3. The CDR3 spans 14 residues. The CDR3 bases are TGTGCCAGCAGTTTCGGACAGGGGAGCGGGGAGCTGTTTTTT. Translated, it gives CASSFGQGSGELFF.

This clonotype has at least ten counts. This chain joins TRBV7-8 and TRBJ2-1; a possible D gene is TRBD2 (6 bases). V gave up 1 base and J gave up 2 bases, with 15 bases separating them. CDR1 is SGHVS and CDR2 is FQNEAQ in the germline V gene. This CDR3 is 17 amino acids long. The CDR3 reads CASSLEVAGLPYNEQFF. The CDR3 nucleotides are TGTGCCAGCAGCTTAGAAGTGGCGGGATTACCCTACAATGAGCAGTTCTTC.

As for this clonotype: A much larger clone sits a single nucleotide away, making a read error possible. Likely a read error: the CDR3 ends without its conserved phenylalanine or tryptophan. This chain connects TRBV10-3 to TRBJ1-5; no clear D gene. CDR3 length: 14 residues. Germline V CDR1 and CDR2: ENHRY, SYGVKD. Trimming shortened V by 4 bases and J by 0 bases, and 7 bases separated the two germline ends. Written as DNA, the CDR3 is TGTGCCATCAGTGCGGACGGTAGCAATCAGCCCCAGCATGTT. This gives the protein CAISADGSNQPQHV.

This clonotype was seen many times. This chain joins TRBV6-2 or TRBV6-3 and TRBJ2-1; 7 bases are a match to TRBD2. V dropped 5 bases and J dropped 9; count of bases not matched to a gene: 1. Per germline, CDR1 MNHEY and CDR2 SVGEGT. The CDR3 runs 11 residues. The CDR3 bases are TGTGCCAGCAGTGCGGGAGTTGAGCAGTTCTTC. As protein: CASSAGVEQFF.

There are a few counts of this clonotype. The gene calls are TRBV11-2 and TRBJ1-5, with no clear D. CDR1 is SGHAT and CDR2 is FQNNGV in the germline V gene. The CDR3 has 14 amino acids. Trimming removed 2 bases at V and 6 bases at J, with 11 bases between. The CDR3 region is CASSLSAGLQPQHF. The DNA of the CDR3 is TGTGCCAGCAGCTTATCCGCCGGTCTTCAGCCCCAGCATTTT.

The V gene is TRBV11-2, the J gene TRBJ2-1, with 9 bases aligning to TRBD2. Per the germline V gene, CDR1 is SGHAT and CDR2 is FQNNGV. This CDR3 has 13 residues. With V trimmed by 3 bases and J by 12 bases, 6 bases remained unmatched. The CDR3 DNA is TGTGCCAGCAGCTTGAGCGGGAGGAGTTGGCAGTTCTTC. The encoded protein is CASSLSGRSWQFF.

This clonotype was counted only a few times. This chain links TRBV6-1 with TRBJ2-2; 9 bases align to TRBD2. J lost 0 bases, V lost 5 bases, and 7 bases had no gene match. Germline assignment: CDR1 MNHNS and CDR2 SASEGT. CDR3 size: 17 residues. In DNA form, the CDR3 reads TGTGCCAGCAGTTATCCGACTAGCGGTTCGAACACCGGGGAGCTGTTTTTT. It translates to CASSYPTSGSNTGELFF.

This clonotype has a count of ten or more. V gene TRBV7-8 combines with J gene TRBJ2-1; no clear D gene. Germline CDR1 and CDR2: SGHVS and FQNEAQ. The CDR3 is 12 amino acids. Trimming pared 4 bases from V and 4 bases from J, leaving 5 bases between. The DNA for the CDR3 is TGTGCCAGCAGCTCATTATACAATGAGCAGTTCTTC. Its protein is CASSSLYNEQFF.

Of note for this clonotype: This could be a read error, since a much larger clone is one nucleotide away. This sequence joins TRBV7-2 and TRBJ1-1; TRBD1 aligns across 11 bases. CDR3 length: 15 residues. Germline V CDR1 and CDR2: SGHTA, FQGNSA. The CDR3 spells CASSSRDRGNTVAFF. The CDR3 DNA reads TGTGCCAGCAGCTCCCGGGACAGGGGGAACACTGTAGCTTTCTTT.

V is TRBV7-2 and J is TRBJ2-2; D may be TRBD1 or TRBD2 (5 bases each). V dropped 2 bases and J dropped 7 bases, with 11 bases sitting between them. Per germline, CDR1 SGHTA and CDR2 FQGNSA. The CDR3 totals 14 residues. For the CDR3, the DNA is TGTGCCAGCAGCTTAACAGGAAGCGGCGGGGAGCTGTTTTTT. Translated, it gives CASSLTGSGGELFF.

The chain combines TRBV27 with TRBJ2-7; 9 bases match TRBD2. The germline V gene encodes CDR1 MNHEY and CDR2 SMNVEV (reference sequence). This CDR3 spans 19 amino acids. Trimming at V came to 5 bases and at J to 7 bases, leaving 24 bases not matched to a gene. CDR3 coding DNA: TGTGCCAGCAGTCCAGGCAAGGGTAGCGGGAGCTTCACCAGACTGGAGCAGTACTTC. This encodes CASSPGKGSGSFTRLEQYF.

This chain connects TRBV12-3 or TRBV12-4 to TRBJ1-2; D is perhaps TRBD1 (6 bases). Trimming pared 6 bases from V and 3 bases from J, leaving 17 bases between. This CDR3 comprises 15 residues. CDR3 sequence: CASRLGRGHDYGYTF. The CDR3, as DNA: TGTGCCAGCAGGCTCGGCAGGGGACATGACTATGGCTACACCTTC.